This T cell receptor (beta chain) stems from a study of cytomegalovirus exposure and HLA in healthy donors. CDR1 SGHDT and CDR2 YYEEEE come from the germline V gene. The CDR3 runs to 14 residues. V dropped 4 bases and J dropped 3; count of bases not matched to a gene: 3. Vbeta (60) and Jbeta (13) primers were used in the PCR. Data came from immunoSEQ multiplex PCR; TCRdb stores just in-frame clones and leaves some out. The table lists around 38,000 clones, 66% of them singletons. This chain uses TRBV5-6 with TRBJ2-5, with TRBD2 matching over 10 bases. This TCR was recovered from a man aged 50 to 60 in good health and CMV-seropositive. Sequencing was done on a sample of PBMCs. CDR3 in amino acids: CASSHGTSEETQYF. For the CDR3, the DNA is TGTGCCAGCAGCCACGGGACTAGCGAAGAGACCCAGTACTTC.